This T cell receptor (beta chain) was captured in a study of cytomegalovirus exposure and HLA in healthy donors. Study information: The same platform as the approximately 670 first-cohort repertoires was used for the 130 or so validation repertoires, a later analysis reported.

Only in-frame clones appear in the TCRdb table, and some are missing; sequencing was by immunoSEQ multiplex PCR. The sample includes approximately 230,000 clones, about 90% of them seen just once. This clone was recorded once. Its antigen is not known. The CDR3 covers 12 residues. V lost 6 bases and J lost 4, with 6 bases in between. CDR1 and CDR2 from the germline V gene are MNHEY and SMNVEV (reference sequence). Study results and caveats: First-cohort TCR clusters tended to co-occur in the approximately 120 validation repertoires, a later analysis found. Some 150 TCR beta chains were listed as cytomegalovirus-associated. Reportedly, cytomegalovirus status was diagnosed with high sensitivity and specificity.

Sequences were obtained from PBMCs. The chain combines TRBV27 with TRBJ2-2; D remains unclear. This clonotype was obtained from a man aged 18 to 29 in good health and CMV-seropositive. The CDR3 bases are TGTGCCAGCAGCTTTACCACCGGGGAGCTGTTTTTT. It yields the protein CASSFTTGELFF.